This T cell receptor beta chain was captured in a study of blood T cell repertoires in COVID-19. Study overall: COVID-19 samples, acute and convalescent, were from the United States, Italy and Spain. T cells, B-cell-depleted T cells, or PBMCs supplied cDNA or gDNA.

Per the original methods: The assay estimated nucleated cells by amplifying reference gene primers. Clones were sequenced by immunoSEQ multiplex PCR, and TCRdb holds only the in-frame ones, with some missing. V and J calls and clone size come straight from that table; D and trimming were deduced from the DNA. The sample holds tens of thousands of clones, more than 70% seen once. CDR1 and CDR2 (germline): KGHDR, SFDVKD. The V segment lost 3 bases and the J segment 5 bases; nucleotides outside the gene matches: 6. The CDR3 covers 15 residues. This chain connects TRBV24-1 to TRBJ2-1; 7 bases agree with TRBD2. The source material was peripheral blood. This sequence originates from a man aged 70 or older with active COVID-19. CDR3 DNA sequence: TGTGCCACCAGTGATAAGAGCGGGGTGGACAATGAGCAGTTCTTC. Translation: CATSDKSGVDNEQFF.